The 17 T cell receptor beta chains reported below all come from one sample, sequenced in a study of cytomegalovirus exposure and HLA in healthy donors. PCR involved 60 Vbeta and 13 Jbeta primers. Clones were read by immunoSEQ multiplex PCR, and TCRdb kept only the in-frame ones, dropping some. The top ten clones hold about 0.74% of a sample with around 130,000 clones, roughly 79% of them seen once. The sample comprised PBMCs. These receptors were collected from a man between 18 and 29 years old in good health and CMV-seronegative.

The rearrangement uses TRBV30 and TRBJ1-4, with D possibly being TRBD1 (5 bases). The CDR3 totals 14 residues. Germline loops: CDR1 GTSNPN, CDR2 SVGIG (reference sequence). V lost 1 base to trimming and J lost 7 bases, with 13 bases between them. The CDR3 loop reads CAWSAGTRGEKLFF. The CDR3 DNA reads TGTGCCTGGAGTGCAGGGACTAGGGGTGAAAAACTGTTTTTT.

This clone has a handful of counts. The chain uses TRBV5-1 and TRBJ1-2; D is unclear. Germline CDR1 is SGHRS and CDR2 is YFSETQ. V was cut by 2 bases and J by 7 bases, with 18 bases left in between. This CDR3 contains 15 residues. The CDR3 here is CASSFSVSGSGGYTF. CDR3 nucleotides: TGCGCCAGCAGCTTTTCCGTCTCAGGATCCGGTGGCTACACCTTC.

J is TRBJ2-1 and V is TRBV5-1, with 12 bases fitting TRBD2. Trimming cost V 1 base and J 7 bases; bases outside gene matches: 3. The V gene's germline CDR1 is SGHRS and CDR2 YFSETQ. This CDR3 has 15 amino acids. The CDR3 reads CASSLPSGGVNEQFF. CDR3 coding DNA: TGCGCCAGCAGCTTGCCTAGCGGGGGGGTTAATGAGCAGTTCTTC.

The chain carries TRBV4-3 and TRBJ2-7, with D unclear. CDR3 length: 15 amino acids. Trimming left V 1 base short and J 2 bases short, with 12 bases between. The germline gives CDR1 LGHNA, CDR2 YSLEER. The CDR3 reads CASSQATTQAYEQYF. The CDR3 nucleotides read TGCGCCAGCAGCCAAGCAACTACCCAAGCCTACGAGCAGTACTTC.

This chain uses TRBV6-5 with TRBJ1-2; D is possibly TRBD1 (5 bases). The CDR3 contains 11 residues. V was cut by 5 bases and J by 8 bases, with 9 bases left in between. Germline CDR1 MNHEY, CDR2 SVGAGI. CDR3 DNA sequence: TGTGCCAGCAGTCCAGGGCTGGGCTACACCTTC. Protein sequence: CASSPGLGYTF.

The chain joins TRBV19 to TRBJ1-2; tentative D call: TRBD1 (6 bases). Per the germline V gene, CDR1 is LNHDA and CDR2 is SQIVND (reference sequence). The CDR3 sequence is 14 residues long. With 2 bases removed from V and 2 bases from J, the gap between germline ends came to 9 bases. DNA for the CDR3: TGTGCCAGTAGTATAAACAGGGAGAACTATGGCTACACCTTC. It codes for CASSINRENYGYTF. The complete variable domain, with remaining parts taken from reference TRBV19 and TRBJ1-2, reads DGGITQSPKYLFRKEGQNVTLSCEQNLNHDAMYWYRQDPGQGLRLIYYSQIVNDFQKGDIAEGYSVSREKKESFPLTVTSAQKNPTAFYLCASSINRENYGYTFGSGTRLTVV.

The rearrangement joins TRBV7-9 to TRBJ2-2; D remains unclear. Germline-derived CDR1 and CDR2 are SEHNR and FQNEAQ (reference sequence). The V gene lost 2 bases and the J gene lost 7 bases, with 5 bases spanning the gap. This CDR3 has 12 residues. Here the CDR3 reads CASSLSHGELFF. The CDR3, as DNA: TGTGCCAGCAGCTTATCCCACGGGGAGCTGTTTTTT. Filled out from reference TRBV7-9 and TRBJ2-2, the complete variable domain reads DTGVSQNPRHKITKRGQNVTFRCDPISEHNRLYWYRQTLGQGPEFLTYFQNEAQLEKSRLLSDRFSAERPKGSFSTLEIQRTEQGDSAMYLCASSLSHGELFFGEGSRLTVL.

CDR3 loop: CASSLLAGSGNTIYF. The CDR3, as DNA: TGTGCCAGCAGTCTCCTCGCAGGTTCTGGAAACACCATATATTTT. This rearrangement joins TRBV27 to TRBJ1-3; D is uncertain. V lost 5 bases to trimming and J lost 1 base, with 12 bases between them. CDR3 length equals 15 residues. In germline, CDR1 is MNHEY, CDR2 SMNVEV (reference sequence).

This clone was picked up one time. The rearrangement uses TRBV9 and TRBJ1-5; D is possibly TRBD1 (5 bases). Germline-derived CDR1 and CDR2 are SGDLS and YYNGEE. The length of the CDR3 is 16 residues. With 6 bases removed from V and 0 bases from J, the gap between germline ends came to 16 bases. This chain's CDR3 is CASIIRSGASNQPQHF. CDR3 in DNA: TGTGCCAGCATTATCCGATCTGGGGCTAGCAATCAGCCCCAGCATTTT.

For the CDR3, the DNA is TGTGCCACCAGCAGAGATCAGGGGACCCAGTACTTC. Translating it yields CATSRDQGTQYF. V gene TRBV15 combines with J gene TRBJ2-5; possible D gene TRBD1, 5 bases. V lost 0 bases and J lost 7, with 6 bases in between. The CDR3 has 12 amino acids. The V gene's germline CDR1 is LNHNV and CDR2 YYDKDF (reference sequence).

The CDR3 sequence is CASSGRAGEKLFF. The CDR3 DNA is TGTGCCAGCAGCGGGCGGGCGGGTGAAAAACTGTTTTTT. The chain carries TRBV7-2 and TRBJ1-4; D is undetermined. Germline lookup yields CDR1 SGHTA and CDR2 FQGNSA. Trimming took off 5 bases at V and 7 bases at J, with 11 bases between the two ends. CDR3 length: 13 residues.

The J gene is TRBJ2-3, the V gene TRBV2, with 9 bases that match TRBD2. Per germline, CDR1 SNHLY and CDR2 FYNNEI. The CDR3 has 13 amino acids. The V segment lost 8 bases and the J segment 1 base; nucleotides outside the gene matches: 1. CDR3 residues: CASASGGTDTQYF. CDR3 nucleotides: TGTGCCAGCGCTAGCGGGGGCACAGATACGCAGTATTTT.

The chain is built from TRBV4-3 and TRBJ1-2; tentatively, D is TRBD1 (6 bases). Germline V CDR1 and CDR2: LGHNA, YSLEER. The CDR3 extends over 16 amino acids. With 0 bases removed from V and 4 bases from J, the gap between germline ends came to 15 bases. Here the CDR3 DNA reads TGCGCCAGCAGCCAAGATGGTTGGGGGCACTTCTATGGCTACACCTTC. Translating gives CASSQDGWGHFYGYTF.

The chain carries TRBV7-9 and TRBJ2-3, with D unresolved. V was cut by 1 base and J by 4 bases, with 9 bases left in between. Germline CDR1 and CDR2: SEHNR and FQNEAQ (reference sequence). The CDR3 loop spans 14 amino acids. In nucleotides, the CDR3 is TGTGCCAGCAGCTTAGGTACAGATGCAGATACGCAGTATTTT. It yields the protein CASSLGTDADTQYF.

This rearrangement joins TRBV7-8 to TRBJ1-5, with TRBD1 as a possible D gene (5 bases). Germline CDR1 is SGHVS and CDR2 is FQNEAQ. CDR3 length equals 15 residues. Trimming cost V 0 bases and J 2 bases, with 8 bases left between them. In DNA, the CDR3 is TGTGCCAGCAGCTTAGCGGGAGGGGGCAATCAGCCCCAGCATTTT. Translated, it gives CASSLAGGGNQPQHF.

CDR3 coding DNA: TGTGCCAGCAGTGAAGCGCTTCGGGGAGGCAATGGCTACACCTTC. Protein: CASSEALRGGNGYTF. The chain recombines TRBV2 with TRBJ1-2; D gene ambiguous. Germline CDR1 and CDR2: SNHLY and FYNNEI. Deletions cut 0 bases from V and 6 bases from J, with 14 bases between. The CDR3 runs to 15 residues.

The chain employs TRBV6-4 and TRBJ2-3; 10 bases agree with TRBD2. Trimming cost V 2 bases and J 1 base; bases outside gene matches: 0. The CDR3 consists of 15 residues. Germline CDR1 MRHNA, CDR2 SNTAGT. The CDR3 region has the DNA TGTGCCAGCAGTGACGGGACTAGCGGCACAGATACGCAGTATTTT. This gives the protein CASSDGTSGTDTQYF.